The rows below give T cell receptor beta chains drawn from one sample of a study of radiotherapy plus CTLA-4 blockade in lung cancer. Profiled with immunoSEQ multiplex PCR; TCRdb holds only in-frame clones, not every one. The table shows tens of thousands of clones, with around three quarters occurring only once. Sequenced material: peripheral blood, taken from a patient treated with radiotherapy plus ipilimumab. Receptor source: a human donor with non-small cell lung cancer that progressed on radiotherapy plus ipilimumab. The CDR3 runs from the conserved cysteine through the conserved F or W. A D gene is named only where the DNA matches it firmly. Only some rows state a clone size, as once, few, many or a class for expanded clones.

clone_size: .; v_call: TRBV10-2; d_call: .; j_call: TRBJ2-7; cdr3_aa: CASSESPSIAYEQYF; cdr3_nt: TGCGCCAGCAGTGAGTCGCCATCAATCGCTTACGAGCAGTACTTC
clone_size: .; v_call: TRBV10-1; d_call: .; j_call: TRBJ2-1; cdr3_aa: CASSVAASYNEQFF; cdr3_nt: TGCGCCAGCAGTGTAGCGGCCTCCTACAATGAGCAGTTCTTC
clone_size: .; v_call: TRBV6-5; d_call: .; j_call: TRBJ1-2; cdr3_aa: CASSYDSRGGYTF; cdr3_nt: TGTGCCAGCAGTTACGACAGCCGAGGAGGCTACACCTTC
clone_size: .; v_call: TRBV28; d_call: TRBD2; j_call: TRBJ2-5; cdr3_aa: CASSRRLAGNLRRGETQYF; cdr3_nt: TGTGCCAGCAGTAGGAGGCTAGCGGGGAATTTACGAAGGGGAGAGACCCAGTACTTC
clone_size: .; v_call: TRBV5-6; d_call: .; j_call: TRBJ2-1; cdr3_aa: CASSAQSPSSYNEQFF; cdr3_nt: TGTGCCAGCAGCGCGCAGAGTCCCAGCTCCTACAATGAGCAGTTCTTC
clone_size: .; v_call: TRBV7-6; d_call: TRBD2; j_call: TRBJ2-2; cdr3_aa: CASSWTSGYTGELFF; cdr3_nt: TGTGCCAGCAGCTGGACTAGCGGATACACCGGGGAGCTGTTTTTT
clone_size: .; v_call: TRBV13; d_call: .; j_call: TRBJ2-5; cdr3_aa: CASSPPQETQYF; cdr3_nt: TGTGCCAGCAGCCCGCCCCAAGAGACCCAGTACTTC
clone_size: .; v_call: TRBV6-5; d_call: .; j_call: TRBJ2-7; cdr3_aa: CASRAAGQIYEQYF; cdr3_nt: TGTGCCAGCAGGGCCGCAGGACAGATCTACGAGCAGTACTTC
clone_size: once; v_call: TRBV4-3; d_call: .; j_call: TRBJ2-1; cdr3_aa: CASSQEKDNEQFF; cdr3_nt: TGCGCCAGCAGCCAAGAGAAGGACAATGAGCAGTTCTTC
clone_size: .; v_call: TRBV5-1; d_call: .; j_call: TRBJ2-7; cdr3_aa: CASSLRESREQYF; cdr3_nt: TGCGCCAGCAGCTTAAGGGAGTCGAGGGAGCAGTACTTC
clone_size: .; v_call: TRBV6-5; d_call: TRBD2; j_call: TRBJ2-2; cdr3_aa: CASRSAGGAGELFF; cdr3_nt: TGTGCCAGCAGATCGGCGGGAGGGGCCGGGGAGCTGTTTTTT
clone_size: .; v_call: TRBV19; d_call: TRBD1; j_call: TRBJ2-7; cdr3_aa: CASSIGQVSYEQYF; cdr3_nt: TGTGCCAGTAGTATCGGACAGGTTTCCTACGAGCAGTACTTC
clone_size: .; v_call: TRBV7-9; d_call: .; j_call: TRBJ1-2; cdr3_aa: CASSAPGIYGYTF; cdr3_nt: TGTGCCAGCAGCGCTCCGGGGATCTATGGCTACACCTTC
clone_size: few; v_call: TRBV18; d_call: .; j_call: TRBJ1-1; cdr3_aa: CASSPSGTEAFF; cdr3_nt: TGTGCCAGCTCACCTTCCGGCACTGAAGCTTTCTTT
clone_size: .; v_call: TRBV6-5; d_call: TRBD1; j_call: TRBJ1-2; cdr3_aa: CASTQGGQNYGYTF; cdr3_nt: TGTGCCAGCACCCAGGGGGGGCAGAACTATGGCTACACCTTC
clone_size: .; v_call: TRBV7-7; d_call: .; j_call: TRBJ1-1; cdr3_aa: CASSLDRNTEAFF; cdr3_nt: TGTGCCAGCAGCTTGGACAGGAACACTGAAGCTTTCTTT
clone_size: .; v_call: TRBV28; d_call: TRBD1; j_call: TRBJ2-5; cdr3_aa: CASSLGQGPQETQYF; cdr3_nt: TGTGCCAGCAGTTTAGGACAGGGACCCCAAGAGACCCAGTACTTC
clone_size: once; v_call: TRBV15; d_call: .; j_call: TRBJ2-7; cdr3_aa: CATSMRGSSYEQYF; cdr3_nt: TGTGCCACCAGCATGCGCGGTAGCTCCTACGAGCAGTACTTC
clone_size: .; v_call: TRBV27; d_call: TRBD1; j_call: TRBJ2-7; cdr3_aa: CASSWGQGDEQYF; cdr3_nt: TGTGCCAGCAGTTGGGGACAGGGGGACGAGCAGTACTTC
clone_size: .; v_call: TRBV5-6; d_call: TRBD1; j_call: TRBJ2-7; cdr3_aa: CASSFLGQASYEQYF; cdr3_nt: TGTGCCAGCAGCTTCCTGGGACAGGCTTCCTACGAGCAGTACTTC
clone_size: .; v_call: TRBV15; d_call: .; j_call: TRBJ2-5; cdr3_aa: CATSRDLQGRVETQYF; cdr3_nt: TGTGCCACCAGCAGAGATCTGCAGGGACGGGTAGAGACCCAGTACTTC
clone_size: few; v_call: TRBV21-1; d_call: .; j_call: TRBJ2-5; cdr3_aa: CASSWRTSGGREETQYF; cdr3_nt: TGTGCCAGCAGCTGGCGGACTAGCGGGGGGCGGGAGGAGACCCAGTACTTC
clone_size: .; v_call: TRBV9; d_call: .; j_call: TRBJ2-7; cdr3_aa: CASSVAWELSYEQYF; cdr3_nt: TGTGCCAGCAGCGTAGCCTGGGAGCTCTCCTACGAGCAGTACTTC
clone_size: few; v_call: TRBV27; d_call: .; j_call: TRBJ2-3; cdr3_aa: CASSTDGTSTDTQYF; cdr3_nt: TGTGCCAGCAGTACCGACGGAACTAGCACAGATACGCAGTATTTT
clone_size: few; v_call: TRBV10-1; d_call: .; j_call: TRBJ1-5; cdr3_aa: CASSEGNQPQHF; cdr3_nt: TGCGCCAGCAGTGAAGGAAATCAGCCCCAGCATTTT
clone_size: .; v_call: TRBV9; d_call: .; j_call: TRBJ2-1; cdr3_aa: CASSVEASQLEQFF; cdr3_nt: TGTGCCAGCAGCGTAGAGGCGTCCCAATTGGAGCAGTTCTTC
clone_size: .; v_call: TRBV6-5; d_call: .; j_call: TRBJ1-6; cdr3_aa: CASSETRDSPLHF; cdr3_nt: TGTGCCAGCAGCGAGACGCGGGATTCACCCCTCCACTTT
clone_size: .; v_call: TRBV28; d_call: .; j_call: TRBJ1-2; cdr3_aa: CASSFFQGPTRLVYGYTF; cdr3_nt: TGTGCCAGCAGTTTTTTTCAGGGTCCCACCCGCTTGGTCTATGGCTACACCTTC
clone_size: .; v_call: TRBV9; d_call: TRBD1; j_call: TRBJ1-1; cdr3_aa: CASSPGTGQAFF; cdr3_nt: TGTGCCAGCAGCCCCGGGACAGGGCAGGCTTTCTTT
clone_size: .; v_call: TRBV29-1; d_call: .; j_call: TRBJ2-1; cdr3_aa: CSATAGPLGVDEQFF; cdr3_nt: TGCAGCGCAACGGCCGGGCCACTAGGCGTCGATGAGCAGTTCTTC
clone_size: .; v_call: TRBV5-1; d_call: .; j_call: TRBJ2-7; cdr3_aa: CASSLDRAYEQYF; cdr3_nt: TGCGCCAGCAGCTTGGACAGGGCCTACGAGCAGTACTTC